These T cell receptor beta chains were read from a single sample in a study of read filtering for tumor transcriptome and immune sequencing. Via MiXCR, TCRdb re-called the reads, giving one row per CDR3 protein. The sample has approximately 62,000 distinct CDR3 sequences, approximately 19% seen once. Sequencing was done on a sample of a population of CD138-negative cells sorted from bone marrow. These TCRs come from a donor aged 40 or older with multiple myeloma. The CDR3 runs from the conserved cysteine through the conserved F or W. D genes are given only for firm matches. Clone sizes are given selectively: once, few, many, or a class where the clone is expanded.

CDR3 DNA: TGCAGTGCTACCCCCACAAGGAACACTGAAGCTTTCTTT; CDR3 protein: CSATPTRNTEAFF; V gene: TRBV20-1; J gene: TRBJ1-1; D gene: .; clone size: many
CDR3 DNA: TGCGCCAGCACCCTTAGACAGGGCACAGGCACTGAAGCTTTCTTT; CDR3 protein: CASTLRQGTGTEAFF; V gene: TRBV5-1; J gene: TRBJ1-1; D gene: TRBD1; clone size: .
CDR3 DNA: TGCAGTGCAACGGCTCCCACGGAATCCACCTTC; CDR3 protein: CSATAPTESTF; V gene: TRBV20-1; J gene: TRBJ2-7; D gene: .; clone size: many
CDR3 DNA: TGTGCCAGCAGTACAACCAAGACTCCCTACAATGAGCAGTTCTTC; CDR3 protein: CASSTTKTPYNEQFF; V gene: TRBV28; J gene: TRBJ2-1; D gene: .; clone size: few
CDR3 DNA: TGTGCCAGCAGCGTAGCTACGTCGCTAGCGGGAGTCACCGGGGAGCTGTTTTTT; CDR3 protein: CASSVATSLAGVTGELFF; V gene: TRBV9; J gene: TRBJ2-2; D gene: TRBD2; clone size: many
CDR3 DNA: TGCGCCAGCCGGAATTTTAATGAAAAACTGTTTTTT; CDR3 protein: CASRNFNEKLFF; V gene: TRBV4-1; J gene: TRBJ1-4; D gene: .; clone size: many
CDR3 DNA: TGCAGCGTTGATTTGGGGGGGGAGCAGTACTTC; CDR3 protein: CSVDLGGEQYF; V gene: TRBV29-1; J gene: TRBJ2-7; D gene: TRBD2; clone size: many
CDR3 DNA: TGCGCCAGCAGCTTGGCGAGGGGAAGGGACACCGGGGAGCTGTTTTTT; CDR3 protein: CASSLARGRDTGELFF; V gene: TRBV5-1; J gene: TRBJ2-2; D gene: .; clone size: many
CDR3 DNA: TGTGCCAGCAGCCCGACGGGAAGCACAGATACGCAGTATTTT; CDR3 protein: CASSPTGSTDTQYF; V gene: TRBV3-1; J gene: TRBJ2-3; D gene: .; clone size: many
CDR3 DNA: TGCAGTCCTCAAATCAGGGGCATCCAAGCTAACTATGGCTACACCTTC; CDR3 protein: CSPQIRGIQANYGYTF; V gene: TRBV20-1; J gene: TRBJ1-2; D gene: .; clone size: many
CDR3 DNA: TGTGCCAGCAGTTTAGGGCGGGGGGCGCATTCACCCTTCCACTTT; CDR3 protein: CASSLGRGAHSPFHF; V gene: TRBV12-3/TRBV12-4; J gene: TRBJ1-6; D gene: .; clone size: .
CDR3 DNA: TGCAGTGCTAGCAGGGGGGCCACCCTAGCAAATGAGCAGTTCTTC; CDR3 protein: CSASRGATLANEQFF; V gene: TRBV20-1; J gene: TRBJ2-1; D gene: .; clone size: many
CDR3 DNA: TGCAGTGCAACACGACTAGCGGACCCGGGTGTAGAGACCCAGTACTTC; CDR3 protein: CSATRLADPGVETQYF; V gene: TRBV20-1; J gene: TRBJ2-5; D gene: TRBD2; clone size: many
CDR3 DNA: TGTGCCAGCAGCCAAAGCCTAAGCTCCTACGAGCAGTACTTC; CDR3 protein: CASSQSLSSYEQYF; V gene: TRBV14; J gene: TRBJ2-7; D gene: .; clone size: many
CDR3 DNA: TGTGCCAGCAGCGGACTAGCGGGAGCTGGCCACAATGAGCAGTTCTTC; CDR3 protein: CASSGLAGAGHNEQFF; V gene: TRBV6-1; J gene: TRBJ2-1; D gene: TRBD2; clone size: many
CDR3 DNA: TGTGCCCGGAGTGTAGGACGGTCTAGATACGAGCAGTACTTC; CDR3 protein: CARSVGRSRYEQYF; V gene: TRBV30; J gene: TRBJ2-7; D gene: .; clone size: .
CDR3 DNA: TGTGCCAGCCTAAGGTCCGGGACAGAGGGCTTC; CDR3 protein: CASLRSGTEGF; V gene: TRBV27; J gene: TRBJ2-7; D gene: TRBD1; clone size: many